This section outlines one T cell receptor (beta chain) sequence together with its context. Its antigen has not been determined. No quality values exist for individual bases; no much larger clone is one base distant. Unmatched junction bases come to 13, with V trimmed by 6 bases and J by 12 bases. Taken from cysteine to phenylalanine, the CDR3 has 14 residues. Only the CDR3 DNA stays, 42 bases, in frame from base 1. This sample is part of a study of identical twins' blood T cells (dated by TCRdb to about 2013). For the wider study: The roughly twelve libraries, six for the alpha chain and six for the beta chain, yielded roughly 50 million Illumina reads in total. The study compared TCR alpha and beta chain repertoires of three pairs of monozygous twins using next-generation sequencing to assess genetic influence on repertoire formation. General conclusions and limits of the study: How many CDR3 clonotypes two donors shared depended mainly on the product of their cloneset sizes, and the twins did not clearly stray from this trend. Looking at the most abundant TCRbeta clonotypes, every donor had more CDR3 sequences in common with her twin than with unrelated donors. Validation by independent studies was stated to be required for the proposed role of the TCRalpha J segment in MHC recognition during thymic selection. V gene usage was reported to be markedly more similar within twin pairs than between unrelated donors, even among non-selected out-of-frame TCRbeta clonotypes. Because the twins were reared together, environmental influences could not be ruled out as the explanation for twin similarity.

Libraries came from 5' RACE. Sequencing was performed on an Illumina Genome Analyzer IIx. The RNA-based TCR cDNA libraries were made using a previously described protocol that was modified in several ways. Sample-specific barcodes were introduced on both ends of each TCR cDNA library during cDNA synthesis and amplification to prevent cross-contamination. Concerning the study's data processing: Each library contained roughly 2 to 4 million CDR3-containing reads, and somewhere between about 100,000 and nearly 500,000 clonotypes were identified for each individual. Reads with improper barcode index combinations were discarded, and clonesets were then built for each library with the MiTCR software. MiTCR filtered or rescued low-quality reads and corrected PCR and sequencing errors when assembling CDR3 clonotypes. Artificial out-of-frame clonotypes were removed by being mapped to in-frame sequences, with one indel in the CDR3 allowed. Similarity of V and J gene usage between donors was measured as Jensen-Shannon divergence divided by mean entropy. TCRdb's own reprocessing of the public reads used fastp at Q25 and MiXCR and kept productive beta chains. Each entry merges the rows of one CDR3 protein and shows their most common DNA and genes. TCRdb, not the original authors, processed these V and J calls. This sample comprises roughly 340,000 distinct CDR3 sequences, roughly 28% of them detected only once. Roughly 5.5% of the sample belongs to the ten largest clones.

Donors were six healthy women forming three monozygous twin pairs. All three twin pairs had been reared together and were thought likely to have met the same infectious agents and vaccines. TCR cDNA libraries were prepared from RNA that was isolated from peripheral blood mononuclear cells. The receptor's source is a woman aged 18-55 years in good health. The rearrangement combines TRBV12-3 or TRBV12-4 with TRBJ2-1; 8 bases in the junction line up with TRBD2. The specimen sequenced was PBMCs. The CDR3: CASRLGTRIYGQFF. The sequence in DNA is TGTGCCAGCAGGCTCGGGACTAGGATCTATGGGCAGTTCTTC.